Sequencing of this T cell receptor beta chain was carried out in a study of T cells in Graves' hyperthyroidism and ophthalmopathy. In this sample, this clonotype turned up a few times. RNA transcripts provided the source from which TCR beta CDR3 regions were amplified. HTBI primers were the set used in a first-round RT-PCR of the TCR CDR3. From the multiplex PCR reads, TCRdb called clonotypes with MiXCR, one entry per CDR3 protein. The sample shows about 550,000 distinct CDR3 sequences, around 21% of them seen only once. The V end lost 0 bases, the J end lost 7 bases, and 12 bases lay between the germline ends. The CDR3 is 14 residues long.

The sequence was collected from a young man with Graves' hyperthyroidism. Sequencing used blood. The rearrangement links TRBV12-3 or TRBV12-4 to TRBJ1-1; D is unclear. The CDR3 DNA reads as TGTGCCAGCAGTTTAGCCAACAGAAAAGTTGAAGCTTTCTTT. Its translation is CASSLANRKVEAFF.